This record concerns one TCR beta chain sequence. In the PCR, 60 Vbeta and 13 Jbeta primers were used. This table comes from immunoSEQ multiplex PCR, and its TCRdb copy is limited to in-frame clones, with some not included. The data show more than 90,000 clones, with approximately 58% seen just once and 2.2% held by the top ten. The sample is drawn from a study of cytomegalovirus exposure and HLA in healthy donors. This sequence was found in a woman aged 25 to 39 in good health and CMV-seronegative. The sequencing input was PBMCs.

The CDR3 nucleotides are TGTGCCAGCAGTGCCGGAGGACGGCGGGGCTATGGCTACACCTTC. This codes for CASSAGGRRGYGYTF. This sequence joins TRBV28 and TRBJ1-2; D remains ambiguous. Germline V gene sequence: CDR1 MDHEN, CDR2 SYDVKM. Deletions cut 5 bases from V and 4 bases from J, with 17 bases between. The CDR3 runs 15 residues.